This T cell receptor (beta chain) stems from a study of T cells in localized non-small cell lung cancer. Notes on the study in general: Maximal T cell clonality occurred in uninvolved adjacent lung, with tumor ranking below it. Overall survival was longer when the density of T cells in the blood was higher. Researchers found a median approximately 60 of the top 100 tumor clones in adjacent lung. Heterogeneity stays possible, as sequencing covered only one tumor region.

In regard to this clone: As yet, its antigen is unknown.

This table comes from immunoSEQ multiplex PCR, and its TCRdb copy is limited to in-frame clones, with some not included. Among about 41,000 clones, about 85% were seen once, and the ten largest hold over 6%. This CDR3 comprises 15 residues. The ends lost 6 bases at V and 4 bases at J; junction bases unmatched: 10. Per germline, CDR1 KGHSH and CDR2 LQKENI. The chain carries TRBV18 and TRBJ2-7, with TRBD1 identical over 9 bases. This clonotype was obtained from a woman aged 18-55 years with stage III lung adenocarcinoma. This specimen was peripheral blood, taken before any cancer treatment. This CDR3 reads CASSPGTGGWYEQYF. The CDR3 nucleotides are TGTGCCAGCTCTCCCGGAACAGGGGGCTGGTACGAGCAGTACTTC.